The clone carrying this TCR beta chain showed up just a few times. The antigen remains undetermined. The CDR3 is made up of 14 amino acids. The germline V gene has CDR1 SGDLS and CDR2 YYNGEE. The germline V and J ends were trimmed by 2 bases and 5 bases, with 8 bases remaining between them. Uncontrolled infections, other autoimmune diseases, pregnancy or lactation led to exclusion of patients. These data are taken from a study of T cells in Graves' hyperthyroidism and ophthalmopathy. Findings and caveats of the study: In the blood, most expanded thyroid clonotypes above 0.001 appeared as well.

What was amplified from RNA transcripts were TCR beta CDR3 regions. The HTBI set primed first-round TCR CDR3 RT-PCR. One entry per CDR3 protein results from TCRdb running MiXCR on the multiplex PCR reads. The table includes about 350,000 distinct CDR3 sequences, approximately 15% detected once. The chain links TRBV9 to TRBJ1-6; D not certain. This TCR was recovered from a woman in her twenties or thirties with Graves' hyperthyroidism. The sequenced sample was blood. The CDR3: CASSVAPHNSPLHF. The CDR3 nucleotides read TGTGCCAGCAGCGTTGCTCCACATAATTCACCCCTCCACTTT.